These 3 T cell receptor beta chains were all obtained from the same sample, sequenced in a study of human T cells and chemical hapten exposure. As for time point: patch test 1, 2 weeks after DPC sensitization. Treatment noted: therapeutic diphenylcyclopropenone sensitization with weekly scalp DPC. TCRdb re-called the RACE reads with MiXCR, one entry per CDR3 protein. Found here are fewer than 400,000 distinct CDR3 sequences, around 7% of them singletons; the top ten hold less than 10%. The material sequenced was whole blood, taken in connection with sensitization to the hapten diphenylcyclopropenone (DPC). These receptors all stem from a woman aged 18 to 35 with alopecia areata. Some clones in this sample may be carry-over from other donors' samples.

The chain recombines TRBV6-2 or TRBV6-3 with TRBJ1-2, with D unresolved. CDR3 size: 13 residues. CDR1 and CDR2 from the germline V gene are MNHEY and SVGEGT. The V end was cut by 9 bases, the J end by 7 bases, with 18 bases between. This chain's CDR3 is CASSPLEGFGYTF. The CDR3 coding sequence is TGTGCCAGTAGTCCCCTTGAGGGTTTTGGCTACACCTTC.

This clonotype was seen more than once but under ten times. The V call is TRBV2, the J call TRBJ1-4, with D maybe TRBD1 (6 bases). Germline-derived CDR1 and CDR2 are SNHLY and FYNNEI. The CDR3 is made up of 15 amino acids. V shed 8 bases and J shed 0 bases, with 13 bases lying between them. The CDR3 protein is CASGNGGTTNEKLFF. The CDR3 DNA reads TGTGCCAGCGGGAACGGGGGCACAACTAATGAAAAACTGTTTTTT.

This clonotype was seen a few times. The J gene is TRBJ2-4, the V gene TRBV11-1, with 9 bases lining up with TRBD1. Unmatched junction bases numbered 7, after V lost 5 bases and J lost 8 bases. The CDR3 has 14 residues. The germline V gene encodes CDR1 SGHAT and CDR2 FQDESV (reference sequence). For the CDR3, the DNA is TGTGCCAGCAGCCCGAGGGACAGGGATGACATTCAGTACTTC. Translation gives CASSPRDRDDIQYF.